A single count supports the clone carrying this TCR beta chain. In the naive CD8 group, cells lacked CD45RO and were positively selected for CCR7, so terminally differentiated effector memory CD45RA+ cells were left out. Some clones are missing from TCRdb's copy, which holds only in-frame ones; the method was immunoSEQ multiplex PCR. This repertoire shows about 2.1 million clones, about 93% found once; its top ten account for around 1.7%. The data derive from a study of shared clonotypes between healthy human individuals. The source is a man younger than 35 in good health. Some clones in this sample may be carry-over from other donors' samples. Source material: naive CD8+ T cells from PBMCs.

The DNA for the CDR3 is TGTGCCTGGCGAGCGGGAGCCAATGAGCAGTTCTTC. This encodes CAWRAGANEQFF. The rearrangement links TRBV30 to TRBJ2-1, with 8 bases matching TRBD2. CDR1 and CDR2 (germline): GTSNPN, SVGIG (reference sequence). V shed 5 bases and J 6 bases; nucleotides not matched to a gene: 3. The CDR3 extends over 12 amino acids.